Following are 18 T cell receptor beta chains from one sample sequenced in a study of Graves' ophthalmopathy and Graves' hyperthyroidism. Investigators amplified TCR beta CDR3 regions from RNA transcripts. RT-PCR with HTBI primers came first, then second-round multiplex PCR. TCRdb re-derived calls from the multiplex PCR reads in MiXCR, one entry per CDR3 protein. The repertoire includes about 150,000 distinct CDR3 sequences, around two fifths of them detected once, and about 5.8% sits in the top ten. Sequencing was done on a sample of peripheral blood. These receptors were collected from a woman aged 40 to 50 with Graves' ophthalmopathy.

Ten or more counts support this clonotype. The rearrangement links TRBV6-2 or TRBV6-3 to TRBJ1-1; the D is unclear. V was cut by 8 bases and J by 4 bases, with 8 bases left in between. The CDR3 contains 11 residues. The germline CDR1 and CDR2 sequences are MNHEY and SVGEGT. Here the CDR3 DNA reads TGTGCCAGCGCGGCGGGCACTGAAGCTTTCTTT. Its protein is CASAAGTEAFF.

The rearrangement links TRBV12-5 to TRBJ1-5; 9 nucleotides line up with TRBD1. Looked up from germline, CDR1 is LGHNT and CDR2 is FRNRAP. This CDR3 is 17 amino acids long. With V trimmed by 0 bases and J by 6 bases, 9 bases remained unmatched. The CDR3 protein is CASGLVLHRGPGQPQHF. CDR3 coding DNA: TGTGCTAGTGGTTTGGTACTCCACAGGGGGCCCGGTCAGCCCCAGCATTTT. Full variable domain (rest looked up from reference TRBV12-5 and TRBJ1-5): DARVTQTPRHKVTEMGQEVTMRCQPILGHNTVFWYRQTMMQGLELLAYFRNRAPLDDSGMPKDRFSAEMPDATLATLKIQPSEPRDSAVYFCASGLVLHRGPGQPQHFGDGTRLSIL.

In DNA form, the CDR3 reads TGTGCCAGCAGTGTAAACTCTCCCTACGAGCAGTACTTC. This encodes CASSVNSPYEQYF. The chain employs TRBV6-4 and TRBJ2-7; no clear D. The germline V gene has CDR1 MRHNA and CDR2 SNTAGT. Deletions cut 4 bases from V and 2 bases from J, with 9 bases between. There are 13 residues in the CDR3.

In its sample, this clonotype was seen many times. This sequence joins TRBV3-1 and TRBJ1-2, with D possibly TRBD1 on 5 matching bases. The V and J ends lost 5 bases and 4 bases respectively, with 8 bases between them. Germline V gene lookup returns CDR1 LGHDT and CDR2 YNNKEL (reference sequence). CDR3 length: 12 amino acids. CDR3 loop: CASSTGFYGYTF. The CDR3 coding sequence is TGTGCCAGCAGCACAGGTTTCTATGGCTACACCTTC.

This chain connects TRBV4-1 to TRBJ1-5, with a weak D call TRBD1 (6 bases). This CDR3 has 15 residues. CDR1 is MGHRA and CDR2 is YSYEKL in the germline V gene. The germline V and J ends were trimmed by 0 bases and 5 bases, with 11 bases remaining between them. The CDR3 sequence: CASSQDGGADQPQHF. In nucleotides, the CDR3 is TGCGCCAGCAGCCAAGACGGGGGCGCGGATCAGCCCCAGCATTTT.

This clonotype has only a few counts. The CDR3 region has the DNA TGTGCCAGCAGTTTAGCGGGTGGGACTCTCCCTTCCACCTTC. Protein sequence: CASSLAGGTLPSTF. The rearrangement uses TRBV12-3 or TRBV12-4 and TRBJ1-2; D is perhaps TRBD1 (5 bases). The CDR3 runs 14 residues. The V end was cut by 0 bases, the J end by 13 bases, with 18 bases between.

The rearrangement links TRBV5-1 to TRBJ1-1; TRBD1 aligns across 8 bases. The J segment lost 0 bases and the V segment lost 4 bases, leaving 8 bases of the junction unmatched. This CDR3 contains 16 residues. In germline, CDR1 is SGHRS, CDR2 YFSETQ. CDR3 nucleotide sequence: TGCGCCAGCAGCACGGGACAGGCCTTTATGAACACTGAAGCTTTCTTT. As protein: CASSTGQAFMNTEAFF.

This rearrangement joins TRBV7-2 to TRBJ2-7; D not certain. This CDR3 is built from 14 residues. Germline lookup yields CDR1 SGHTA and CDR2 FQGNSA. Trimming took off 2 bases at V and 3 bases at J, with 11 bases between the two ends. CDR3 nucleotide sequence: TGTGCCAGCAGCTTACCCCCGAAAGGCTACGAGCAGTACTTC. This sequence encodes CASSLPPKGYEQYF.

This clonotype was counted many times. V gene TRBV6-5 combines with J gene TRBJ2-5; maybe TRBD2 (6 bases). The CDR3 loop spans 14 amino acids. The germline gives CDR1 MNHEY, CDR2 SVGAGI. V gave up 3 bases and J gave up 5 bases, with 13 bases separating them. The CDR3 sequence: CASSYTTRGETQYF. The CDR3, as DNA: TGTGCCAGCAGTTATACGACTAGAGGGGAGACCCAGTACTTC.

This clonotype was counted at least ten times. This sequence joins TRBV27 and TRBJ2-2; no clear D gene. The CDR3 length is 15 residues. Germline-derived CDR1 and CDR2 are MNHEY and SMNVEV (reference sequence). The V gene lost 8 bases and the J gene lost 4 bases, with 17 bases spanning the gap. CDR3 DNA: TGTGCCAGCGCCCCTTCAGGACGGCTCACCGGGGAGCTGTTTTTT. Translation: CASAPSGRLTGELFF.

This clonotype was seen repeatedly, ten times or more. The V gene is TRBV14, the J gene TRBJ2-7; 9 nucleotides match TRBD2. Germline trimming cut 4 bases from V and 12 bases from J; bases unmatched to any gene: 10. Germline loops: CDR1 SGHDN, CDR2 FVKESK. This CDR3 has 13 residues. CDR3 residues: CASSPSFSGGMYF. The CDR3 coding sequence is TGTGCCAGCAGCCCCAGCTTCAGCGGGGGGATGTACTTC.

The V call is TRBV7-2, the J call TRBJ1-2; TRBD1 might be the D (6 bases). V lost 2 bases, J lost 8 bases, and 12 bases lay in between. CDR3 size: 13 residues. Germline V gives CDR1 SGHTA, CDR2 FQGNSA. CDR3 sequence (DNA): TGTGCCAGCAGCTTACTTGACCAGGGGGGCTACACCTTC. It codes for CASSLLDQGGYTF.

The chain combines TRBV12-3 or TRBV12-4 with TRBJ2-7, with D possibly TRBD1 on 5 matching bases. The CDR3 covers 13 residues. V lost 3 bases and J lost 6, with 12 bases in between. This chain's CDR3 is CASSFDSISEQYF. In nucleotides, the CDR3 is TGTGCCAGCAGTTTCGACAGTATCAGCGAGCAGTACTTC.

The chain carries TRBV28 and TRBJ1-2, with D unresolved. This CDR3 is 12 amino acids long. Germline-derived CDR1 and CDR2 are MDHEN and SYDVKM. The V and J ends lost 6 bases and 6 bases respectively, with 11 bases between them. Here the CDR3 reads CASRPGVDGYTF. CDR3 bases: TGTGCCAGCAGACCTGGGGTGGATGGCTACACCTTC.

This chain joins TRBV6-4 and TRBJ2-7, with D perhaps assigned TRBD1 or TRBD2 (5 bases each). This CDR3 is built from 14 residues. Germline-derived CDR1 and CDR2 are MRHNA and SNTAGT. Trimming took off 6 bases at V and 2 bases at J, with 14 bases between the two ends. CDR3 amino acids: CASRMGTGTYEQYF. As DNA, the CDR3 is TGTGCCAGCAGGATGGGGACGGGAACCTACGAGCAGTACTTC.

This clonotype came up a few times. The chain has TRBV6-1 and TRBJ2-7; D is perhaps TRBD2 (6 bases). V shed 3 bases and J shed 6 bases, with 15 bases lying between them. CDR1 is MNHNS and CDR2 is SASEGT in the germline V gene. The CDR3 is 14 amino acids. CDR3 DNA: TGTGCCAGCAGTGAGAAGGGAGGTCAAAGCGAGCAGTACTTC. This gives the protein CASSEKGGQSEQYF.

This clonotype was picked up many times. The rearrangement links TRBV5-1 to TRBJ1-5; the D is unclear. Germline V gene data show CDR1 as SGHRS and CDR2 as YFSETQ. Trimming shortened V by 0 bases and J by 1 base, and 8 bases separated the two germline ends. The CDR3 runs 15 residues. CDR3 sequence (DNA): TGCGCCAGCAGCTTGGTGGGTATGAGCAATCAGCCCCAGCATTTT. It encodes CASSLVGMSNQPQHF.

The chain is built from TRBV12-3 or TRBV12-4 and TRBJ1-5; no clear D gene. V was clipped by 7 bases and J by 7 bases, with 17 bases between them. The CDR3 is 14 amino acids. The CDR3 region has the DNA TGTGCCAGCACCCCCGTGGTGGGGATGCAGCCCCAGCATTTT. Translated, it gives CASTPVVGMQPQHF.